A selection of T cell receptor beta chains follows, all from one sample in a study of PD-1 blockade in mismatch repair-deficient tumors. The assay was immunoSEQ multiplex PCR, and TCRdb's table has in-frame clones only and misses some. The sample lists 15,000 to 20,000 clones; roughly 84% were seen once. The sample consisted of PBMCs, taken 4 weeks after starting pembrolizumab. The receptors derive from an adult with mismatch repair-deficient cancer. The CDR3 runs from the conserved cysteine through the conserved F or W. A D gene is named only where the DNA matches it firmly. The size field is filled for only some rows; it gives once, few, many or a size class.

-,TRBJ2-2,TRBV28,-,TGTGCCAGCACCGTGACAGGTGACACCGGGGAGCTGTTTTTT,CASTVTGDTGELFF
few,TRBJ2-5,TRBV9,TRBD2,TGTGCCAGCAGCCCTCATTCTAGCGGGAGGAAACAAGAGACCCAGTACTTC,CASSPHSSGRKQETQYF
-,TRBJ2-1,TRBV25-1,TRBD2,TGTGCCAGCAGTGACCTTTCGACTAGCGGGAGGGGGGAGCAGTTCTTC,CASSDLSTSGRGEQFF
-,TRBJ1-5,TRBV11-2,-,TGTGCCAGCAGCTTAGCTCGCAATCAGCCCCAGCATTTT,CASSLARNQPQHF
-,TRBJ2-3,TRBV5-4,-,TGTGCCAGCAGCGAGAGGCCCGGAGATACGCAGTATTTT,CASSERPGDTQYF
-,TRBJ2-1,TRBV29-1,-,TGCAGCCTCTATGAAGGAGGCTACAATGAGCAGTTCTTC,CSLYEGGYNEQFF
-,TRBJ1-2,TRBV7-9,-,TGTGCCAGCAGCTTAGGACAGGAAGGCTACACCTTC,CASSLGQEGYTF
-,TRBJ2-3,TRBV6-4,TRBD2,TGTGCCAGCAGTGAGGCTAGCGGGAGCACAGATACGCAGTATTTT,CASSEASGSTDTQYF
-,TRBJ2-5,TRBV5-1,TRBD1,TGCGCCAGCAGCTTATCTACCGGGACAGGAAAGGAGACCCAGTACTTC,CASSLSTGTGKETQYF
-,TRBJ2-3,TRBV19,TRBD1,TGTGCCAGTAGTATACAGGGGGCGTTAGATACGCAGTATTTT,CASSIQGALDTQYF
-,TRBJ2-7,TRBV28,TRBD1,TGTGCCAGCAGGCGTAATCTGGACAGGGTAATTTACGAGCAGTACTTC,CASRRNLDRVIYEQYF
-,TRBJ2-1,TRBV11-2,-,TGTGCCAGCAGCTTATTTGGGGCAGGGAGGCATGAGCAGTTCTTC,CASSLFGAGRHEQFF
-,TRBJ2-6,TRBV30,TRBD2,TGTGCCTGGAGGGCAGGGAGGGGTGGGGCCAACGTCCTGACTTTC,CAWRAGRGGANVLTF
-,TRBJ1-1,TRBV6-1,-,TGTGCCAGCAGTGAAGGTAATCCGAACACTGAAGCTTTCTTT,CASSEGNPNTEAFF
-,TRBJ2-5,TRBV5-1,-,TGCGCCAGCAGCGAATCGGGGACAAATCAAGAGACCCAGTACTTC,CASSESGTNQETQYF
-,TRBJ2-7,TRBV28,-,TGTGCCACGCGTCGGGAAACCTACGAGCAGTACTTC,CATRRETYEQYF
few,TRBJ2-1,TRBV5-4,TRBD2,TGTGCCAGCAGCTTGAGAAAACTAGCGGTCTGGAATGAGCAGTTCTTC,CASSLRKLAVWNEQFF
-,TRBJ2-5,TRBV7-3,-,TGTGCCAGCAGCTTAATGTCGTCGGGTGTAGGAGAGACCCAGTACTTC,CASSLMSSGVGETQYF
-,TRBJ2-3,TRBV28,-,TGTGCCAGCAGTTTATCCGTCGCGGCTGGCACAGATACGCAGTATTTT,CASSLSVAAGTDTQYF
-,TRBJ1-2,TRBV2,-,TGTGCCAGCAGTGAACCGCCAGGGAATACCTTC,CASSEPPGNTF
few,TRBJ1-2,TRBV9,TRBD1,TGTGCCAGCAGCGTAATGGGGGGACAGGAAGGGTATGGCTACACCTTC,CASSVMGGQEGYGYTF
-,TRBJ1-2,TRBV27,TRBD1,TGTGCCAGCAGTCCCTGGGACAGCTATGGCTACACCTTC,CASSPWDSYGYTF
-,TRBJ1-6,TRBV6-5,-,TGTGCCAGCAGTTACGTCAGGCCTGATTATAATTCACCCCTCCACTTT,CASSYVRPDYNSPLHF
-,TRBJ1-1,TRBV2,-,TGTGCCAGCAAGGGGGGCGGGAGTGAAGCTTTCTTT,CASKGGGSEAFF
-,TRBJ2-5,TRBV5-1,TRBD2,TGCGCCAGCAGCCAACTTGCGGGAGGCATGGAGACCCAGTACTTC,CASSQLAGGMETQYF
-,TRBJ2-7,TRBV10-3,-,TGTGCCATCAGTATAAATAGCGAGCGCTACGAGCAGTACTTC,CAISINSERYEQYF
once,TRBJ2-1,TRBV7-9,TRBD2,TGTGCCAGCAGTTATGCGCCCCGGGAGGTCCTCGATGAGCAGTTCTTC,CASSYAPREVLDEQFF
few,TRBJ2-7,TRBV6-5,TRBD1,TGTGCCAGCAGTTACCGAGACAGGGGGCCCCACGAGCAGTACTTC,CASSYRDRGPHEQYF
once,TRBJ1-5,TRBV30,-,TGTGCCTGGAGTGGGGGAGTAAGCAATCAGCCCCAGCATTTT,CAWSGGVSNQPQHF
-,TRBJ1-6,TRBV7-9,-,TGTGCCAGCAGCTTAGCGTGGGGGCTCGGTTCACCCCTCCACTTT,CASSLAWGLGSPLHF
-,TRBJ2-1,TRBV7-7,TRBD2,TGTGCCAGCAGCGTAGATAGCGGGGGTTACAATGAGCAGTTCTTC,CASSVDSGGYNEQFF
-,TRBJ2-5,TRBV9,-,TGTGCCAGCAGCGTTCAAGAGAATCGGCAAGAGACCCAGTACTTC,CASSVQENRQETQYF